This T cell receptor (beta chain) was profiled in a study of shared clonotypes between healthy human individuals. Study results and limitations: On the whole, naive subsets had larger estimated richness than memory subsets had. Non-shared clonotypes had lower generation probabilities than those shared by all four donors. Tissues were not sampled, only blood, and their repertoires likely differ.

The protocol was immunoSEQ multiplex PCR, while the TCRdb copy is restricted to in-frame clones and leaves out a portion. The sample includes 2 million to 2.5 million clones, around 93% of them seen just once. As to this clone: What it recognizes is unknown.

The sample comprised naive CD4+ T cells from PBMCs. Subset given: CD45RA+ positively selected. This receptor was obtained from a man aged 18 to 29 in good health. Some clones in this sample may be carry-over from other donors' samples.

CDR3 nucleotides: TGTGCCAGCAGCCGCAACGCTGGAAACACCATATATTTT. Its translation is CASSRNAGNTIYF. The chain links TRBV28 to TRBJ1-3; D is uncertain. The V and J ends lost 6 bases and 2 bases respectively, with 8 bases between them. In germline, CDR1 is MDHEN, CDR2 SYDVKM. The CDR3 totals 13 residues.